This is a list of T cell receptor beta chains from one sample in a study of vaccination effects on CD4 cells after COVID-19. These receptors have no identified antigens. Produced via immunoSEQ multiplex PCR; TCRdb's table is partial and in-frame only. The repertoire holds about 61,000 clones, with roughly 76% as singletons. The material sequenced was CD4+ T cells from PBMCs cultured with HCoV-229E spike peptides, taken before COVID-19 vaccination. These receptors originate from a human donor who received a COVID-19 vaccine. The CDR3 runs from the conserved cysteine through the conserved F or W. D genes are given only for firm matches.

TRBD1 TRBJ1-1 TRBV18 CASSRSEGALTEAFF
TRBD1 TRBJ2-2 TRBV5-1 CASSGTGVITGELFF
NA TRBJ1-2 TRBV6-6 CASSPAGRLNYGYTF
NA TRBJ1-1 TRBV19 CASRPLEGGNTEAFF
NA TRBJ2-5 TRBV18 CASSPPSEQETQYF
NA TRBJ1-2 TRBV19 CASSIDETGANYGYTF
TRBD2 TRBJ2-3 TRBV5-1 CASSQGLAGGLSTDTQYF
NA TRBJ1-2 TRBV18 CASSPGNYGYTF
NA TRBJ1-2 TRBV7-2 CASSLSRMGNYGYTF
NA TRBJ1-2 TRBV6-1 CASSDELGGYTF
NA TRBJ2-5 TRBV19 CASSRGETQYF
NA TRBJ2-4 TRBV6-5 CAVRGLAKNIQYF
NA TRBJ1-3 TRBV6-5 CASSYSRGRGNTIYF
TRBD1 TRBJ2-3 TRBV4-1 CASSQRGQGTDTQYF
NA TRBJ2-5 TRBV28 CASKFAGNGETQYF
NA TRBJ2-5 TRBV23-1 CASSQKIGETQYF
NA TRBJ2-3 TRBV19 CASTSGGSSTDTQYF
NA TRBJ2-1 TRBV12-3/TRBV12-4 CASSKYNEQFF
TRBD1 TRBJ2-3 TRBV9 CASSDRGQGDTQYF
TRBD2 TRBJ2-1 TRBV6-6 CASSPGTSGLSYNEQFF
TRBD2 TRBJ2-5 TRBV7-7 CASSLDNGGAGETQYF
NA TRBJ2-5 TRBV7-3 CASSFGPRETQYF
NA TRBJ1-6 TRBV5-6 CASSLRQGGNSPLHF
NA TRBJ1-3 TRBV7-6 CASSRTGSSGNTIYF
TRBD1 TRBJ2-2 TRBV2 CASRKETGETGELFF
TRBD1 TRBJ1-5 TRBV19 CASSFPNQGAHQPQHF
NA TRBJ1-6 TRBV2 CASISDHNSPLHF
NA TRBJ2-1 TRBV11-3 CASSFSDPLQGSSYNEQFF
NA TRBJ1-6 TRBV12-3/TRBV12-4 CASSLSGNSPLHF
TRBD2 TRBJ2-1 TRBV5-1 CASSSSGGAYNEQFF
NA TRBJ1-2 TRBV28 CASSPNYGYTF
NA TRBJ2-2 TRBV5-1 CASSLVQGIGGELFF
NA TRBJ1-1 TRBV6-1 CASTRGQNTEAFF
TRBD2 TRBJ2-5 TRBV5-6 CASTLRAGGLLQETQYF
NA TRBJ2-1 TRBV6-5 CASTLDGTLYNEQFF
NA TRBJ2-3 TRBV6-5 CASSSSLRSTDTQYF
NA TRBJ2-5 TRBV6-5 CASSYLSEGTQYF
TRBD1 TRBJ1-2 TRBV24-1 CATSDRGTGGYTF
TRBD2 TRBJ2-1 TRBV30 CAWSAFSGGILNEQFF
NA TRBJ2-3 TRBV6-5 CASSNAGRTDTQYF
TRBD1 TRBJ1-1 TRBV6-5 CASKAEDRWNTEAFF
TRBD1 TRBJ1-1 TRBV11-2 CASSLQGTEAFF
NA TRBJ1-1 TRBV3-1/TRBV3-2 CASSQAGGGTEAFF
NA TRBJ1-1 TRBV11-2 CASSLVRNTEAFF
NA TRBJ2-3 TRBV7-9 CASSLMALGGDTQYF
NA TRBJ2-5 TRBV7-9 CASARSQETQYF
TRBD2 TRBJ2-4 TRBV27 CASRRPEASGGPPPLAKNIQYF
NA TRBJ2-3 TRBV21-1 CASSAGSTKNTKFISTDTQYF
NA TRBJ1-6 TRBV6-5 CASSWERESPLHF